The rows below give T cell receptor beta chains drawn from one sample of a study of blood T cells in healthy people across ages. TCRdb recomputed calls from the 5' RACE reads with MiXCR, one row per CDR3 protein. The sample has 850,000 to 1,000,000 distinct CDR3 sequences, 48% seen once. Material: blood. These receptors came from a young man in good health. The conserved cysteine and the conserved F or W are not part of the CDR3 here. D genes are given only for firm matches.

ASSLMASGITDTQY | TRBV7-3 | TRBD2 | TRBJ2-3
ATSDSTGSSPYEQY | TRBV24-1 | - | TRBJ2-7
ASSPPTRDGTQY | TRBV18 | - | TRBJ2-5
ASSPGVSGGAFLLKEQF | TRBV5-1 | TRBD2 | TRBJ2-1
SAVDRPEAF | TRBV20-1 | - | TRBJ1-1
SVDYGLAEEAETQY | TRBV29-1 | TRBD2 | TRBJ2-5
ASSFRFPAYEQY | TRBV12-3/TRBV12-4 | - | -
SAPLETQY | TRBV20-1 | - | TRBJ2-5
ASSSREGDEQY | TRBV7-9 | TRBD2 | -
ASSHAYGQY | TRBV3-1 | - | TRBJ2-7
ASSEVGMDRGYT | TRBV6-1 | - | TRBJ1-2
ASSQEHRGRNEKLF | TRBV4-3 | TRBD1 | TRBJ1-4
ASSPSGPSTDTQY | TRBV5-1 | TRBD2 | TRBJ2-3
ASSLPSGNTIY | TRBV7-2 | - | TRBJ1-3
ASRFTSEGGNTIY | TRBV5-1 | - | TRBJ1-3
ASSVARVEARNEQF | TRBV9 | - | TRBJ2-1
ATSRGDTNYGYT | TRBV15 | - | TRBJ1-2
ASSLPEGVTNEQF | TRBV11-1 | - | TRBJ2-1
SAPGQPLAKNIQY | TRBV20-1 | - | TRBJ2-4
SVCRGEHNEQF | TRBV29-1 | - | TRBJ2-1
ASSQDGRRSDTQY | TRBV3-1 | - | TRBJ2-3
ASSQADRASSTDTQY | TRBV7-9 | TRBD1 | TRBJ2-3